Each of the 7 T cell receptor beta chains below was sequenced from the same sample in a study of vaccination and CD4 T cells after COVID-19. MiXCR, applied by TCRdb to the PCR reads, yields one record per CDR3 protein. The sample holds around 26,000 distinct CDR3 sequences, around 50% seen once. The time point was: late sampling 161 to 241 days after vaccination in three convalescent patients. The input for sequencing was CD4+ T cells from blood, taken about 7 months after SARS-CoV-2 vaccination. The origin of the receptors is a human donor who had recovered from COVID-19.

This clonotype has only one observation. The chain uses TRBV20-1 and TRBJ2-7, with TRBD1 as a possible D gene (6 bases). The V gene lost 4 bases and the J gene lost 2 bases, with 12 bases spanning the gap. Germline lookup yields CDR1 DFQATT and CDR2 SNEGSKA (reference sequence). The CDR3 loop spans 13 amino acids. Written as DNA, the CDR3 is TGCAGTGCTACCGCCCAGGGGACCTACGAGCAGTACTTC. Amino acid sequence: CSATAQGTYEQYF.

This clonotype occurred a few times. The chain joins TRBV6-1 to TRBJ2-7; 8 positions agree with TRBD1. Germline lookup yields CDR1 MNHNS and CDR2 SASEGT. The CDR3 length is 15 residues. V lost 5 bases to trimming and J lost 3 bases; unmatched junction nucleotides: 9. The CDR3 DNA sequence: TGTGCCAGCAGTCTCTACCGGGACAGGTACTACGAGCAGTACTTC. This sequence encodes CASSLYRDRYYEQYF.

There are a few counts of this clonotype. The CDR3 coding sequence is TGTGCCAGCAGCTTGCCGGGACAGGGGTTCAATGAGCAGTTCTTC. Translated: CASSLPGQGFNEQFF. V is TRBV7-9 and J is TRBJ2-1; 10 nucleotides align to TRBD1. Germline V gene sequence: CDR1 SEHNR, CDR2 FQNEAQ (reference sequence). V lost 3 bases and J lost 6; bases outside the gene matches: 5. The CDR3 is 15 amino acids.

The chain uses TRBV25-1 and TRBJ2-2, with TRBD2 as a possible D gene (5 bases). Per germline, CDR1 MGHDK and CDR2 SYGVNS. Trimming shortened V by 7 bases and J by 3 bases, and 18 bases separated the two germline ends. CDR3 length: 16 amino acids. CDR3 residues: CASIPLRSGDTGELFF. For the CDR3, the DNA is TGTGCCAGCATTCCCCTTCGGAGCGGAGACACCGGGGAGCTGTTTTTT.

This clonotype was seen a handful of times. V and J are TRBV28 and TRBJ2-1; 11 positions agree with TRBD2. Per germline, CDR1 MDHEN and CDR2 SYDVKM. J lost 7 bases, V lost 8 bases, and 10 bases had no gene match. This CDR3 has 15 amino acids. The CDR3 DNA sequence: TGTGCCAGCTCCATCACTAGCGGGAGAAGGAATGAGCAGTTCTTC. Translation: CASSITSGRRNEQFF. The whole variable domain, filled in from reference TRBV28 and TRBJ2-1, reads DVKVTQSSRYLVKRTGEKVFLECVQDMDHENMFWYRQDPGLGLRLIYFSYDVKMKEKGDIPEGYSVSREKKERFSLILESASTNQTSMYLCASSITSGRRNEQFFGPGTRLTVL.

This clonotype was seen a handful of times. This chain joins TRBV7-9 and TRBJ1-6; D gene uncertain. Trimming took off 3 bases at V and 9 bases at J, with 9 bases between the two ends. The germline gives CDR1 SEHNR, CDR2 FQNEAQ (reference sequence). The CDR3 is 13 amino acids. The CDR3 DNA reads TGTGCCAGCAGCTTGGAGGGTAGTTCACCCCTCCACTTT. It encodes CASSLEGSSPLHF.

V is TRBV15 and J is TRBJ2-3; 8 nucleotides match TRBD2. This CDR3 comprises 17 residues. With V trimmed by 0 bases and J by 3 bases, 8 bases remained unmatched. From germline, CDR1 is LNHNV and CDR2 YYDKDF (reference sequence). In nucleotides, the CDR3 is TGTGCCACCAGCAGAGATCTCGGGGGGGGCGCGACAGATACGCAGTATTTT. This encodes CATSRDLGGGATDTQYF.